This T cell receptor beta chain was sequenced in a study of T cell responses to AZD1222 COVID-19 vaccine. Only in-frame clones appear in the TCRdb table, and some are missing; sequencing was by immunoSEQ multiplex PCR. The sample lists approximately 150,000 clones, 88% occurring once. Turning to this clone: Other DNA sequences in this sample translate to the same CDR3.

Deletions cut 3 bases from V and 4 bases from J, with 9 bases between. Germline assignment: CDR1 SGHTA and CDR2 FQGNSA. The CDR3 totals 13 residues. Sequencing was performed on peripheral blood, taken 28 days after the second dose of the MenACWY control vaccine. The chain carries TRBV7-2 and TRBJ1-1; D unresolved. The origin of this receptor is an adult who received the MenACWY meningococcal vaccine as a control. CDR3 in DNA: TGTGCCAGCAGCTTCCGGGGAAGCACTGAAGCTTTCTTT. Protein: CASSFRGSTEAFF.